This TCR beta chain is from a study of cytomegalovirus exposure and HLA in healthy donors. TCRdb's table, derived via immunoSEQ multiplex PCR, lists solely in-frame clones and lacks some. The sample has 200,000 or so clones, over 65% seen once. The sample consisted of PBMCs. This clonotype was sampled from a young woman in good health and CMV-seronegative.

DNA for the CDR3: TGTGCCAGCAGGCCGGGCCGGGACCCTTTTAGTACGCAGTATTTT. Translation: CASRPGRDPFSTQYF. The J gene is TRBJ2-3, the V gene TRBV6-1; D tentatively fits TRBD1 or TRBD2 (5 bases each). Germline V gene lookup returns CDR1 MNHNS and CDR2 SASEGT. The length of the CDR3 is 15 residues. Trimming pared 6 bases from V and 8 bases from J, leaving 21 bases between.